A selection of T cell receptor beta chains follows, all from one sample in a study of shared clonotypes between healthy human individuals. Assay: immunoSEQ multiplex PCR; the TCRdb copy retains only in-frame clones and omits some. The sample records around 2.1 million clones, 90% to 97% being singletons. The sequenced sample consisted of naive CD4+ T cells sorted from blood. Source of these receptors: a man between 18 and 29 years old in good health. The CDR3 runs from the conserved cysteine through the conserved F or W. A D gene is named only where the DNA matches it firmly. Size is stated for part of the rows, as once, few or many counts, or as a class when the clone is expanded.

D: .; size: .; J: TRBJ2-5; V: TRBV11-2; CDR3: CASSQRETQYF; DNA: TGTGCCAGCAGCCAGCGGGAGACCCAGTACTTC
D: TRBD1; size: .; J: TRBJ2-7; V: TRBV5-1; CDR3: CASSPRQGQGPYEQYF; DNA: TGCGCCAGCAGCCCCAGGCAGGGACAGGGACCCTACGAGCAGTACTTC
D: .; size: .; J: TRBJ2-4; V: TRBV30; CDR3: CAYTGLGLTKNIQYF; DNA: TGTGCCTACACCGGACTGGGGCTAACCAAAAACATTCAGTACTTC
D: TRBD2; size: .; J: TRBJ2-5; V: TRBV7-9; CDR3: CASSLIAGLAGETQYF; DNA: TGTGCCAGCAGCTTGATCGCGGGACTAGCAGGGGAGACCCAGTACTTC
D: TRBD2; size: .; J: TRBJ2-7; V: TRBV18; CDR3: CASSPLAGSSYEQYF; DNA: TGTGCCAGCTCACCCCTAGCGGGGAGCTCCTACGAGCAGTACTTC
D: .; size: .; J: TRBJ1-1; V: TRBV11-2; CDR3: CASSSRAAGYNTEAFF; DNA: TGTGCCAGCAGCTCCCGGGCCGCTGGATATAACACTGAAGCTTTCTTT
D: .; size: once; J: TRBJ2-3; V: TRBV7-9; CDR3: CASTRSGAGTDTQYF; DNA: TGTGCCAGCACCCGGAGTGGGGCCGGCACAGATACGCAGTATTTT
D: .; size: .; J: TRBJ1-4; V: TRBV6-5; CDR3: CASSLVVWEKLFF; DNA: TGTGCCAGCAGTTTAGTTGTTTGGGAAAAACTGTTTTTT
D: .; size: few; J: TRBJ1-6; V: TRBV19; CDR3: CASSPAGGRSPLHF; DNA: TGTGCCAGTAGTCCGGCCGGGGGCAGGTCACCCCTCCACTTT
D: TRBD1; size: .; J: TRBJ2-4; V: TRBV30; CDR3: CAWGTGKAEYF; DNA: TGTGCCTGGGGGACAGGGAAGGCTGAGTACTTC
D: .; size: .; J: TRBJ1-1; V: TRBV6-6; CDR3: CASSYHGGGNTEAFF; DNA: TGTGCCAGCAGTTACCACGGGGGGGGGAACACTGAAGCTTTCTTT
D: TRBD1; size: .; J: TRBJ1-5; V: TRBV10-3; CDR3: CAISPQGSEGQPQHF; DNA: TGTGCCATCAGCCCACAGGGGAGTGAGGGTCAGCCCCAGCATTTT
D: .; size: .; J: TRBJ2-5; V: TRBV2; CDR3: CASIPTGTLGSQETQYF; DNA: TGTGCCAGCATTCCGACCGGGACTCTCGGGTCCCAAGAGACCCAGTACTTC
D: .; size: .; J: TRBJ2-7; V: TRBV5-1; CDR3: CASRPRDTTGYEQYF; DNA: TGCGCCAGCAGGCCCCGGGACACAACGGGCTACGAGCAGTACTTC
D: .; size: .; J: TRBJ1-5; V: TRBV18; CDR3: CASSRGANQPQHF; DNA: TGTGCCAGCTCGCGGGGGGCCAATCAGCCCCAGCATTTT
D: TRBD2; size: .; J: TRBJ2-2; V: TRBV5-1; CDR3: CASSRGLAVGELFF; DNA: TGCGCCAGCAGCAGAGGACTAGCGGTCGGGGAGCTGTTTTTT
D: .; size: .; J: TRBJ2-6; V: TRBV19; CDR3: CASSRLGAIAGANVLTF; DNA: TGTGCCAGTAGCCGGCTGGGGGCGATAGCTGGGGCCAACGTCCTGACTTTC
D: .; size: few; J: TRBJ2-7; V: TRBV2; CDR3: CASSLSSYEQYF; DNA: TGTGCCAGCAGTCTCAGCTCCTACGAGCAGTACTTC
D: TRBD1; size: .; J: TRBJ1-2; V: TRBV9; CDR3: CASSGITGVNYGYTF; DNA: TGTGCCAGCAGCGGCATCACAGGGGTTAACTATGGCTACACCTTC
D: .; size: .; J: TRBJ2-3; V: TRBV9; CDR3: CASSVKGSSTDTQYF; DNA: TGTGCCAGCAGCGTAAAGGGAAGTAGCACAGATACGCAGTATTTT